This T cell receptor beta chain was sequenced in a study of cytomegalovirus exposure and HLA in healthy donors. V shed 4 bases, J shed 7 bases, and the junction held 5 bases outside the gene matches. The CDR3 runs to 13 residues. Germline CDR1 MNHEY, CDR2 SMNVEV (reference sequence). The PCR used 60 Vbeta and 13 Jbeta primers. Method: immunoSEQ multiplex PCR; TCRdb's copy keeps in-frame clones and lacks some. The data show 250,000 to 300,000 clones, with around 90% seen just once and roughly 1.5% held by the top ten. As for the donors, each was a healthy bone marrow donor. Regarding the study as a whole: Productive status was seen about 90% or about 30% of the time for most TCR beta V segments in an earlier analysis. Diagnosis of cytomegalovirus status made by the classifier reportedly showed high specificity and sensitivity. In vitro testing confirmed a few CMV-associated chains as specific for CMV antigens.

A word on this clone: The antigen is unknown.

Sequencing was carried out using PBMCs. The chain has TRBV27 and TRBJ1-2, with 8 nucleotides matching TRBD1. The receptor was derived from a girl under 10 years old in good health and CMV-seronegative. CDR3 region: CASSSGGIGGYTF. The DNA for the CDR3 is TGTGCCAGCAGTTCAGGGGGCATTGGTGGCTACACCTTC.